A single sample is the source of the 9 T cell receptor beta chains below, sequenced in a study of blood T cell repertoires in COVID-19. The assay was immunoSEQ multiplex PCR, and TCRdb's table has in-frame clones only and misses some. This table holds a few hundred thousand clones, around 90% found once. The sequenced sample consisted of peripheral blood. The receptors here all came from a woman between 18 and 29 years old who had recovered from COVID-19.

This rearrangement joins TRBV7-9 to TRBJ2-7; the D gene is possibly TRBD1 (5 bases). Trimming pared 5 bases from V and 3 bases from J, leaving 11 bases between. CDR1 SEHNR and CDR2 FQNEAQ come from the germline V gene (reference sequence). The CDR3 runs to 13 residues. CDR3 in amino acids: CASSPPDSYEQYF. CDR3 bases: TGTGCCAGCAGCCCCCCCGACAGCTACGAGCAGTACTTC.

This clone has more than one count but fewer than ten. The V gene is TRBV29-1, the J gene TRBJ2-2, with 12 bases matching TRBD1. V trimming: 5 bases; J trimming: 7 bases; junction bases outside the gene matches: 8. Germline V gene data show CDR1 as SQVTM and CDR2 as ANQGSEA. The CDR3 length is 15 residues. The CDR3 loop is CSVPRDRGLGGELFF. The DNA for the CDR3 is TGCAGCGTTCCCCGGGACAGGGGGCTTGGCGGGGAGCTGTTTTTT.

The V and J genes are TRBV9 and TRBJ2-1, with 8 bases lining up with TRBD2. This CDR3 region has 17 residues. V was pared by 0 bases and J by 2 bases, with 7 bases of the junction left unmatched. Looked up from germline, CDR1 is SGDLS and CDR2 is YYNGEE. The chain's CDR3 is CASSVGGGRRAYNEQFF. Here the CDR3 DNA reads TGTGCCAGCAGCGTAGGCGGCGGGAGGAGAGCCTACAATGAGCAGTTCTTC.

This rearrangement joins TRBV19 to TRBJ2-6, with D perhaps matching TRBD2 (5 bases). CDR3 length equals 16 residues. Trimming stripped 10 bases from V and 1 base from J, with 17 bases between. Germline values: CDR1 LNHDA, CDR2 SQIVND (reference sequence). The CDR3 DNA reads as TGTGCCACAACCCCTCGAGGAGGTTCTGGGGCCAACGTCCTGACTTTC. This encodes CATTPRGGSGANVLTF.

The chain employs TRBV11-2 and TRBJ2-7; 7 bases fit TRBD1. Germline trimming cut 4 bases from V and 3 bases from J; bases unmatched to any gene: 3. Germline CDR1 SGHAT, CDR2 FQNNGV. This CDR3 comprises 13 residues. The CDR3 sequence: CASSSGQLYEQYF. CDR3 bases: TGTGCCAGCAGCTCGGGACAGCTCTACGAGCAGTACTTC.

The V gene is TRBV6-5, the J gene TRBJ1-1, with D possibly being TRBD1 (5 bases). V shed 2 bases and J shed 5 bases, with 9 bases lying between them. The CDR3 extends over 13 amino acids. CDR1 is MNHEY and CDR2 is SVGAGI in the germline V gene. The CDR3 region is CASSYRAGTEAFF. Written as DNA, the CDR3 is TGTGCCAGCAGTTACAGGGCAGGGACTGAAGCTTTCTTT.

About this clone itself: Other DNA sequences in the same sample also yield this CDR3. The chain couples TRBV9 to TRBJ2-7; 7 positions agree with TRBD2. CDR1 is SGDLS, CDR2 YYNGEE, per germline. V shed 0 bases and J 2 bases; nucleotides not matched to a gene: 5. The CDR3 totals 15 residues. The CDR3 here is CASSVGSSGTYEQYF. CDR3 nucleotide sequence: TGTGCCAGCAGCGTAGGGTCTAGCGGAACCTACGAGCAGTACTTC.

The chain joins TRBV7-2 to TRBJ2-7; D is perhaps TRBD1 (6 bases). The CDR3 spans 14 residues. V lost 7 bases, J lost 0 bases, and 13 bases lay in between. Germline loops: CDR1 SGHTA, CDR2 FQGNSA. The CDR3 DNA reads TGTGCCAGCACCTTCGACAGGTACTCCTACGAGCAGTACTTC. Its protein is CASTFDRYSYEQYF.

The CDR3 here is CASSHGTGGAYEQYF. In DNA form, the CDR3 reads TGCGCCAGCAGCCACGGGACAGGGGGGGCCTACGAGCAGTACTTC. The chain combines TRBV4-1 with TRBJ2-7; 11 bases are a match to TRBD1. The V gene end was trimmed by 3 bases and the J gene end by 2 bases; junction bases not matched to a gene: 3. The CDR3 totals 15 residues. Germline loops: CDR1 MGHRA, CDR2 YSYEKL.